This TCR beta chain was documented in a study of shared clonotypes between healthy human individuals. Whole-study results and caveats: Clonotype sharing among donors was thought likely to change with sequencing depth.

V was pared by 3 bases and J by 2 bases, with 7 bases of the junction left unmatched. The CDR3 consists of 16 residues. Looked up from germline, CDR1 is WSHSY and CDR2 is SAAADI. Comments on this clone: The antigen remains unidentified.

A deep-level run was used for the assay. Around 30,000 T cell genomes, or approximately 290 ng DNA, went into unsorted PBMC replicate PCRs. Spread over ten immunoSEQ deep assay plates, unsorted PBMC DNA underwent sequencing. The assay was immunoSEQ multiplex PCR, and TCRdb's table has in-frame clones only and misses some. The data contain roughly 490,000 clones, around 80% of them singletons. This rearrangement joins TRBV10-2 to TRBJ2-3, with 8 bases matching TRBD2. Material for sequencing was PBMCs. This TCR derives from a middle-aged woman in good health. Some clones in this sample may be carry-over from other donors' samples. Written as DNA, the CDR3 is TGCGCCAGCAGTGACCCACTAGCGGCTCACACAGATACGCAGTATTTT. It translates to CASSDPLAAHTDTQYF.